This TCR beta chain was retrieved from a study of blood T cell repertoires in COVID-19. Study-wide background: Sources were T cells, B-cell-depleted T cells, or PBMCs; the material itself was cDNA or gDNA.

The ends were cut back, 5 bases at V and 1 base at J, with 14 bases in the middle. CDR1 and CDR2 (germline): MNHEY, SMNVEV (reference sequence). CDR3 length: 15 residues. The method was immunoSEQ multiplex PCR; TCRdb's version includes in-frame clones alone and lacks a portion of them. Among 200,000 to 300,000 clones, approximately 84% were seen once, and the ten largest hold about 4%. This clonotype originated in a man aged 50 to 59 with acute or convalescent COVID-19. Source material: peripheral blood. This chain uses TRBV27 with TRBJ1-1; maybe TRBD1 (5 bases). The CDR3 loop is CASSASGWGNTEAFF. In DNA form, the CDR3 reads TGTGCCAGCAGTGCATCAGGGTGGGGGAACACTGAAGCTTTCTTT.